What follows is one T cell receptor (beta chain) and its context. This CDR3 comprises 13 residues. With 4 bases clipped from V and 4 bases from J, the junction kept 3 bases outside the gene matches. Germline values: CDR1 SGHRS, CDR2 YFSETQ. The sample belongs to a study of blood T cell repertoires in COVID-19. Study background: Sites in the United States, Italy and Spain provided acute and convalescent COVID-19 samples.

Per the original data handling: By means of reference gene primer amplification, nucleated cell counts were estimated. Method: immunoSEQ multiplex PCR; TCRdb's copy keeps in-frame clones and lacks some. Clonal size and the V and J genes are those of that table, whereas D and trimming came from the DNA. The sample includes 100,000 or so clones, about nine tenths of them seen just once. This TCR was sampled from a man between 18 and 29 years old with acute or convalescent COVID-19. The chain has TRBV5-1 and TRBJ1-1; 8 bases agree with TRBD1. The sequencing input was peripheral blood. The CDR3 sequence: CASSSDRGTEAFF. The CDR3 nucleotides are TGCGCCAGCAGCAGCGACAGGGGCACTGAAGCTTTCTTT.